The 14 T cell receptor beta chains listed next were all sequenced from one sample in a study of cytomegalovirus exposure and HLA in healthy donors. Both 60 Vbeta primers and 13 Jbeta primers went into the PCR. The data were produced by immunoSEQ multiplex PCR, yet TCRdb's version contains in-frame clones alone and is incomplete. The sample contains some 100,000 clones, more than 65% of which appear only once. Specimen: PBMCs. These TCRs come from a girl aged 2 to 10 in good health and CMV-seropositive.

The V call is TRBV28, the J call TRBJ1-1; the D gene is possibly TRBD1 (5 bases). Between the trimmed V and J ends, which lost 3 bases and 0 bases, there was a span of 11 bases. Germline lookup yields CDR1 MDHEN and CDR2 SYDVKM. CDR3 length: 15 amino acids. The CDR3 region is CASSFEGGVNTEAFF. The DNA of the CDR3 is TGTGCCAGCAGTTTTGAAGGAGGGGTGAACACTGAAGCTTTCTTT. The variable domain in full, completed from reference TRBV28 and TRBJ1-1, reads DVKVTQSSRYLVKRTGEKVFLECVQDMDHENMFWYRQDPGLGLRLIYFSYDVKMKEKGDIPEGYSVSREKKERFSLILESASTNQTSMYLCASSFEGGVNTEAFFGQGTRLTVV.

The rearrangement joins TRBV5-6 to TRBJ1-2; D might be TRBD1 (6 bases). Germline values: CDR1 SGHDT, CDR2 YYEEEE. The CDR3 loop spans 15 amino acids. V lost 3 bases and J 4 bases, leaving 16 bases between the germline ends. The CDR3 loop reads CASSSGHLPSYGYTF. CDR3 in DNA: TGTGCCAGCAGCTCGGGACACCTACCCAGCTATGGCTACACCTTC.

This clone was seen a handful of times. The chain carries TRBV10-1 and TRBJ1-5; 10 bases match TRBD1. Germline CDR1 reads WNHNN; CDR2 reads SYGVQD (reference sequence). The CDR3 spans 14 residues. V trimming: 8 bases; J trimming: 6 bases; junction bases outside the gene matches: 7. CDR3 DNA sequence: TGCGCCAGCCTGGGACAGGGGATTCGTCAGCCCCAGCATTTT. It codes for CASLGQGIRQPQHF.

This clone showed up just once. V usage is TRBV20-1 and J usage is TRBJ2-7; D remains ambiguous. Trimming removed 6 bases from V and 2 bases from J, with 8 bases in between. The CDR3 totals 11 residues. Germline-derived CDR1 and CDR2 are DFQATT and SNEGSKA (reference sequence). The CDR3 DNA is TGCAGTGCCATCCAGGCCTACGAGCAGTACTTC. It specifies CSAIQAYEQYF.

V and J are TRBV10-2 and TRBJ2-4; 9 bases agree with TRBD2. V gave up 4 bases and J gave up 0 bases; unmatched junction bases: 10. Germline lookup yields CDR1 WSHSY and CDR2 SAAADI. CDR3 size: 18 residues. This CDR3 is CASSVAVAGDSAKNIQYF. The CDR3 coding sequence is TGCGCCAGCAGTGTTGCCGTAGCGGGAGATTCAGCCAAAAACATTCAGTACTTC.

V usage is TRBV6-5 and J usage is TRBJ1-2; 12 bases agree with TRBD1. Unmatched junction bases numbered 10, after V lost 3 bases and J lost 8 bases. CDR1 is MNHEY and CDR2 is SVGAGI in the germline V gene. CDR3 length equals 16 residues. CDR3 region: CASSYGLGQGAVGYTF. The CDR3 region has the DNA TGTGCCAGCAGTTATGGTTTGGGACAGGGGGCGGTCGGCTACACCTTC.

The genes are TRBV5-8 and TRBJ2-7; no clear D gene. V was shortened by 1 base and J by 6 bases, with 8 bases between the two germline ends. The CDR3 sequence is 12 residues long. CDR1 and CDR2 from the germline V gene are SGHTS and YDEGEE. Written as DNA, the CDR3 is TGTGCCAGCAGCTTGCTCCTCCTCGAGCAGTACTTC. Translation gives CASSLLLLEQYF.

This chain links TRBV4-2 with TRBJ1-5; 7 nucleotides align to TRBD1. Germline V CDR1 and CDR2: LGHNA, YNFKEQ. The CDR3 is made up of 15 amino acids. Trimming at V came to 4 bases and at J to 10 bases, leaving 13 bases not matched to a gene. The CDR3 coding sequence is TGTGCCAGCAGCCCGCTACAGGGGAGTGTCGAACCCCAGCATTTT. This encodes CASSPLQGSVEPQHF.

V usage is TRBV28 and J usage is TRBJ1-2; possibly TRBD1 for D (6 bases). V lost 4 bases and J 7 bases, leaving 19 bases between the germline ends. This CDR3 is 15 amino acids long. Germline CDR1 and CDR2: MDHEN and SYDVKM. CDR3 sequence reads: CASSYNPQGNRGYTF. The CDR3 region has the DNA TGTGCCAGCAGTTACAACCCCCAGGGGAATCGTGGCTACACCTTC.

In its sample, this clone was seen once. This chain links TRBV15 with TRBJ2-7; 8 bases match TRBD2. V dropped 6 bases and J dropped 5; count of bases not matched to a gene: 15. The CDR3 spans 16 residues. The germline gives CDR1 LNHNV, CDR2 YYDKDF (reference sequence). The CDR3 is CATRRSSGTFHDEQYF. CDR3 bases: TGTGCCACCAGGAGGAGTAGCGGGACCTTTCACGACGAGCAGTACTTC.

V usage is TRBV7-9 and J usage is TRBJ2-7; 7 bases map to TRBD1. The CDR3 has 14 amino acids. With 2 bases clipped from V and 6 bases from J, the junction kept 7 bases outside the gene matches. Germline lookup yields CDR1 SEHNR and CDR2 FQNEAQ (reference sequence). The CDR3 region has the DNA TGTGCCAGCAGCTTAAAGGGGGCCGAAATCGAGCAGTACTTC. Translation gives CASSLKGAEIEQYF.

The CDR3 nucleotides read TGTGCCAGCAGCCCGACAGGGGCGCCTAATGAAAAACTGTTTTTT. Protein: CASSPTGAPNEKLFF. V is TRBV7-6 and J is TRBJ1-4, with 8 bases identical to TRBD1. CDR1 and CDR2 (germline): SGHVS, FNYEAQ. The length of the CDR3 is 15 residues. The V segment lost 5 bases and the J segment 3 bases; nucleotides outside the gene matches: 5.

Only one count was recorded for this clone. This chain uses TRBV6-6 with TRBJ2-1; D is possibly TRBD2 (6 bases). CDR3 length: 15 amino acids. From germline, CDR1 is MNHNY and CDR2 SVGAGI (reference sequence). The germline V and J ends were trimmed by 7 bases and 3 bases, with 16 bases remaining between them. CDR3 sequence (DNA): TGTGCCAGCACCCCCCGGGACTCGTACTACAATGAGCAGTTCTTC. It codes for CASTPRDSYYNEQFF.

This sequence joins TRBV27 and TRBJ2-5, with 10 nucleotides matching TRBD1. From germline, CDR1 is MNHEY and CDR2 SMNVEV (reference sequence). The junction had 12 bases not matched to a gene; V was cut back by 6 bases and J by 11 bases. This CDR3 region has 14 residues. The CDR3 loop is CASRAGTGVGEQYF. For the CDR3, the DNA is TGTGCCAGCAGGGCCGGGACAGGGGTCGGGGAGCAGTACTTC.